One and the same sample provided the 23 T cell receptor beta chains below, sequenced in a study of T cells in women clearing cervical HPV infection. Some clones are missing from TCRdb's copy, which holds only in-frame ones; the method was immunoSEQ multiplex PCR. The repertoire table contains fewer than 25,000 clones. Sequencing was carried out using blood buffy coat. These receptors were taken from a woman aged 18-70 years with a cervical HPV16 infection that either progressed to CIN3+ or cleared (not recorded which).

Incomplete CDR3 DNA: TGTGCCAGCAGCTTAGCGGGGGGACTAGCGGGTGAGACG. Translated: CASSLAGGLAGET. Given in full, the CDR3 is CASSLAGGLAGETQYF. The chain joins TRBV7-2 to TRBJ2-3; 12 nucleotides align to TRBD2. The read comes to an end 3 residues before the CDR3 does, leaving the germline J gene to fill in the end. The germline V gene has CDR1 SGHTA and CDR2 FQGNSA. The CDR3 sequence is 16 residues long.

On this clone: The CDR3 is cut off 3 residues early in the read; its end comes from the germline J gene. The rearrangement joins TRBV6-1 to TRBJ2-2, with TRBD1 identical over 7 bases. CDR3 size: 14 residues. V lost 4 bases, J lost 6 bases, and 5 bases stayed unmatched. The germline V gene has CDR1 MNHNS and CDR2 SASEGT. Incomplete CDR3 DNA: TGTGCCAGCAGTGGTACAGGGGCGGCCGGGGAG. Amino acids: CASSGTGAAGE. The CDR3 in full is CASSGTGAAGELFF.

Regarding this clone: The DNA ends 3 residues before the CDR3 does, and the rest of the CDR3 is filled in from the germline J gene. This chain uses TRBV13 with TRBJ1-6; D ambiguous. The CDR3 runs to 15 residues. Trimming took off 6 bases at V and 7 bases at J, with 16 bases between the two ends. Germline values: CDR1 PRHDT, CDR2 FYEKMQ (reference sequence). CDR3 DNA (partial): TGTGCCAGCAGACTAGAAGGGCACGAAAATTCACCC. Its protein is CASRLEGHENSP. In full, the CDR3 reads CASRLEGHENSPLHF.

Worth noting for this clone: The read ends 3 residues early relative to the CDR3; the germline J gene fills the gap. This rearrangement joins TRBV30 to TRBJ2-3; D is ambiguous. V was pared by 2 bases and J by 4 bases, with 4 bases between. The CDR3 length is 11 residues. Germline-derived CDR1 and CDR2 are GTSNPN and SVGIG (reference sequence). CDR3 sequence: CAWSKADTQYF. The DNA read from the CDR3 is TGTGCCTGGAGTAAGGCAGATACG.

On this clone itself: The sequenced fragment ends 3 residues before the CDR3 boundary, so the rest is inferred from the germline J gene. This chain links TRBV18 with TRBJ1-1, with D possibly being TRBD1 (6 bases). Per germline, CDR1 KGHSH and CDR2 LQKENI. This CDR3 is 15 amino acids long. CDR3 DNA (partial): TGTGCCAGCTCAAGCTTGACAGGAACCATGGAGACA. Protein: CASSSLTGTMET. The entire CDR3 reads CASSSLTGTMETAFF. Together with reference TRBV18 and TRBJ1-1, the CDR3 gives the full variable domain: NAGVMQNPRHLVRRRGQEARLRCSPMKGHSHVYWYRQLPEEGLKFMVYLQKENIIDESGMPKERFSAEFPKEGPSILRIQQVVRGDSAAYFCASSSLTGTMETAFFGQGTRLTVV.

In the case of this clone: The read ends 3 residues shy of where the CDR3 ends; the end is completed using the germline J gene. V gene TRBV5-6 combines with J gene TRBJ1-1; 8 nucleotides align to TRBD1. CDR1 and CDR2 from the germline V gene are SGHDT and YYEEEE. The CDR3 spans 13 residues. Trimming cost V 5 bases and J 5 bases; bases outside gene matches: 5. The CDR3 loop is CASSWDRQTEAFF. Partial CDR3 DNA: TGTGCCAGCAGTTGGGACAGGCAAACTGAA.

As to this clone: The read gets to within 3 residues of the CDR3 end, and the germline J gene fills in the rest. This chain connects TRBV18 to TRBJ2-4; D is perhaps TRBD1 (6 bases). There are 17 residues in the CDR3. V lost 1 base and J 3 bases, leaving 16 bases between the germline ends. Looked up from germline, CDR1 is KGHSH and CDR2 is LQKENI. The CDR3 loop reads CASSPRSGGQGKNIQYF. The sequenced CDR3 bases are TGTGCCAGCTCACCACGGAGTGGGGGCCAAGGCAAAAACATT.

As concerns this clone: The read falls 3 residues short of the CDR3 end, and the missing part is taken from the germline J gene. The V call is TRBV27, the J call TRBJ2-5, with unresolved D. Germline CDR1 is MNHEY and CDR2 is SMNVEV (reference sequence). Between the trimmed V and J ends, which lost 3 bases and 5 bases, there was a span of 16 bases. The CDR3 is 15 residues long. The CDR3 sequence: CASSFSPLDSETQYF. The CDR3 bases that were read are TGTGCCAGCAGTTTTTCCCCCCTAGATTCGGAGACC.

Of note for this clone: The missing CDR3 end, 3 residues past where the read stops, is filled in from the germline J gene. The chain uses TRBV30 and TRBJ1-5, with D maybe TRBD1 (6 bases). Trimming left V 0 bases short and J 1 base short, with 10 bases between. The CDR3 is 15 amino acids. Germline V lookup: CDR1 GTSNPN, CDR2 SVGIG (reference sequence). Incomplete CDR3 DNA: TGTGCCTGGAGTGTAAAAGGGGGAAGCAATCAGCCC. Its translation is CAWSVKGGSNQP. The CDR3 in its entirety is CAWSVKGGSNQPQHF.

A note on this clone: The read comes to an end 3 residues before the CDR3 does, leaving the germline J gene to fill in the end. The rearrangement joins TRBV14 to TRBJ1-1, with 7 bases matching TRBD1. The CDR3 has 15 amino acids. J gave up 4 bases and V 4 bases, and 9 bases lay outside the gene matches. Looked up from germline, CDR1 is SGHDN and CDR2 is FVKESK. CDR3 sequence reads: CASSRRMTGITEAFF. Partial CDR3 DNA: TGTGCCAGCAGCCGCCGAATGACAGGGATCACTGAA.

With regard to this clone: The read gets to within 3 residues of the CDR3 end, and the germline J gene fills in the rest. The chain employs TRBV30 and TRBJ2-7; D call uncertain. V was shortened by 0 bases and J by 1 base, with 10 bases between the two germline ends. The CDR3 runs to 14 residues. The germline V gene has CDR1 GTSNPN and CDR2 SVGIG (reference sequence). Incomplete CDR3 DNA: TGTGCCTGGAGTGTACAGCTTATTTCCTACGAG. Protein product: CAWSVQLISYE. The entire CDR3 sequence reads CAWSVQLISYEQYF.

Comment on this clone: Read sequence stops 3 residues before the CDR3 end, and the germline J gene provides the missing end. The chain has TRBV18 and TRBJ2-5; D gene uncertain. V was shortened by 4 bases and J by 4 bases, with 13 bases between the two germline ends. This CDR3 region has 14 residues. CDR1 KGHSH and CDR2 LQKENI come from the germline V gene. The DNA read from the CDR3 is TGTGCCAGCTCACTTGGCCCGGGTGGAGAGACC. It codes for CASSLGPGGET. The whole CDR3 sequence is CASSLGPGGETQYF.

The CDR3 spells CASSIGTGGQYF. Partial CDR3 DNA: TGTGCCAGTAGTATCGGGACAGGAGGT. V gene TRBV19 combines with J gene TRBJ2-4; 8 nucleotides align to TRBD1. The CDR3 end lies 3 residues beyond the end of the read and is filled in from the germline J gene. This CDR3 is 12 amino acids long. In germline, CDR1 is LNHDA, CDR2 SQIVND (reference sequence).

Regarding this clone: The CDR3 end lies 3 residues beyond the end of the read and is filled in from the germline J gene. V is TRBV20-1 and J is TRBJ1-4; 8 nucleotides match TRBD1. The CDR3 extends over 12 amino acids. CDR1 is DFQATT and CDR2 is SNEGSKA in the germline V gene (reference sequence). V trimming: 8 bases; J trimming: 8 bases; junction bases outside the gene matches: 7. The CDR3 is CSTGQGGEKLFF. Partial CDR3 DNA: TGCAGTACCGGACAGGGTGGGGAAAAA.

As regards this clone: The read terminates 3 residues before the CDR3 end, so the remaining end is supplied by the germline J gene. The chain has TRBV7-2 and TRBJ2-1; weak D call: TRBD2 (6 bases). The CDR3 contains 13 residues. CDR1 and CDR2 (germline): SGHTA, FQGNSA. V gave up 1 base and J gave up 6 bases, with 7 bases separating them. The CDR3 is CASSLELANEQFF. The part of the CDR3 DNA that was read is TGTGCCAGCAGCTTAGAACTAGCCAATGAG.

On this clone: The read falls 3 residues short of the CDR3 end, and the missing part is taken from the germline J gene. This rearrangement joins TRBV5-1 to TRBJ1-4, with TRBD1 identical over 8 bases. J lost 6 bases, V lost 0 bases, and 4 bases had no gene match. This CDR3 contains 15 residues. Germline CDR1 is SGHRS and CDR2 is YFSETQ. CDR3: CASSLEGQGDEKLFF. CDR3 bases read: TGCGCCAGCAGCTTGGAAGGACAGGGAGATGAAAAA.

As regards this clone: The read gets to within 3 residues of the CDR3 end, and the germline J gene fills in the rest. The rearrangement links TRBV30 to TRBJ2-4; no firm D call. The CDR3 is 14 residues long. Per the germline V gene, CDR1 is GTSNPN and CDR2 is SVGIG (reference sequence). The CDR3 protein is CAWSALDLNYGQYF. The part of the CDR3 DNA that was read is TGTGCCTGGAGTGCCCTGGATCTGAACTATGGT.

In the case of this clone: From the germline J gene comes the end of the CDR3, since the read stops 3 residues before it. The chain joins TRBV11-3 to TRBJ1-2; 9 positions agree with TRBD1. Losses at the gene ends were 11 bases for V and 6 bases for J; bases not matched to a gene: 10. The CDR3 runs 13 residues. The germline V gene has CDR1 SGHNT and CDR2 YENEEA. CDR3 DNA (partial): TGTGCCCCCCCGGAGACAGGGGGTAATGGC. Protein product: CAPPETGGNG. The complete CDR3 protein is CAPPETGGNGYTF.

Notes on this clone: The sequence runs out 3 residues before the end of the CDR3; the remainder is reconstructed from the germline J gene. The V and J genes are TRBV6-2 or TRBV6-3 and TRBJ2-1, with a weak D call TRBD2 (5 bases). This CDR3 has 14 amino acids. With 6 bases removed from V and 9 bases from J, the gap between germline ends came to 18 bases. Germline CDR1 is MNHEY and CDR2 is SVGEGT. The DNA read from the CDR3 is TGTGCCAGCAGGGAACAACGGCCCAGCGGTGAG. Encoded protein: CASREQRPSGE. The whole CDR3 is CASREQRPSGEQFF.

The covered CDR3 bases are TGTGCCAGTAGTATTGTGACAGGTTTTGGTGAA. Amino acid sequence: CASSIVTGFGE. The full CDR3 sequence reads CASSIVTGFGEAFF. This chain joins TRBV19 and TRBJ1-1; TRBD1 is a possible D gene (6 bases). The read is 3 residues too short to cover the CDR3 end, so that end is filled in from the germline J gene. Trimming cost V 3 bases and J 7 bases, with 15 bases left between them. Per germline, CDR1 LNHDA and CDR2 SQIVND (reference sequence). The CDR3 has 14 residues. Full variable domain (outside the CDR3, taken from reference TRBV19 and TRBJ1-1): DGGITQSPKYLFRKEGQNVTLSCEQNLNHDAMYWYRQDPGQGLRLIYYSQIVNDFQKGDIAEGYSVSREKKESFPLTVTSAQKNPTAFYLCASSIVTGFGEAFFGQGTRLTVV.

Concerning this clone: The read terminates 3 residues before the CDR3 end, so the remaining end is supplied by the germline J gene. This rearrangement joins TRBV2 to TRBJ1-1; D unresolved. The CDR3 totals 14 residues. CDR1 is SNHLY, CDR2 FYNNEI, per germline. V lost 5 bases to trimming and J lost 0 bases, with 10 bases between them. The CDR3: CASSTERVNTEAFF. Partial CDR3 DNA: TGTGCCAGCAGTACCGAAAGGGTGAACACTGAA.

Here the CDR3 reads CASSPFSTSEQYF. The sequenced part of the CDR3 DNA is TGTGCCAGCAGCCCCTTTTCCACTTCCGAG. The gene calls are TRBV7-9 and TRBJ2-7; D unresolved. The CDR3 end falls 3 residues outside the read, so it is completed with the germline J gene. The CDR3 covers 13 residues. Germline V gene data show CDR1 as SEHNR and CDR2 as FQNEAQ (reference sequence). V was pared by 5 bases and J by 6 bases, with 14 bases between.

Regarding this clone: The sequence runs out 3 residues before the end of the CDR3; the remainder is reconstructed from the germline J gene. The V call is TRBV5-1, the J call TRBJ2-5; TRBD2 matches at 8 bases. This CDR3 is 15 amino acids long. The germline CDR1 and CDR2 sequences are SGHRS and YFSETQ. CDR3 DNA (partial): TGCGCCAGCAGTGTCCGGGGGGGTTTCACAGATACC. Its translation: CASSVRGGFTDT. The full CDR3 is CASSVRGGFTDTQYF.